Listed here are 21 T cell receptor beta chains from one sample, sequenced in a study of spatial heterogeneity in lung cancer. Documented time point: sample taken at primary tumor resection. The input material, whole RNA from tumor, nontumor lung or frozen PBMC, was sequenced unsorted. TCRdb passed the 5' RACE reads through MiXCR, listing each CDR3 protein once. The sample records more than 80,000 distinct CDR3 sequences, over 9.5% being singletons. The sequencing used PBMCs, collected at surgery. The receptors were gathered from a male donor with early-stage non-small cell lung cancer.

This clonotype occurred a few times. V usage is TRBV25-1 and J usage is TRBJ2-7; 9 nucleotides match TRBD1. Trimming cost V 7 bases and J 1 base; bases outside gene matches: 8. CDR3 size: 15 residues. Germline V gene data show CDR1 as MGHDK and CDR2 as SYGVNS. The CDR3 reads CASKKTGGRSYEQYF. DNA of the CDR3: TGTGCCAGCAAAAAGACAGGGGGGAGGTCCTACGAGCAGTACTTC.

The chain is built from TRBV27 and TRBJ1-3; D gene unclear. This CDR3 has 14 amino acids. Looked up from germline, CDR1 is MNHEY and CDR2 is SMNVEV (reference sequence). V gave up 5 bases and J gave up 4 bases, with 12 bases separating them. The CDR3 nucleotides read TGTGCCAGCAGTAACTCGATTGCCGGAAACACCATATATTTT. It yields the protein CASSNSIAGNTIYF.

In this sample, this clonotype turned up many times. The chain uses TRBV28 and TRBJ1-6; 8 bases are a match to TRBD1. CDR1 is MDHEN and CDR2 is SYDVKM in the germline V gene. V was pared by 5 bases and J by 11 bases, with 11 bases of the junction left unmatched. The CDR3 is 15 residues long. CDR3 loop: CASSIPTGVHPPLHF. In DNA, the CDR3 is TGTGCCAGCAGTATCCCGACAGGGGTCCATCCACCCCTCCACTTT.

The DNA of the CDR3 is TGTGCCAGCAGCCGAGGGACACCCAGCACAGATACGCAGTATTTT. It encodes CASSRGTPSTDTQYF. The chain uses TRBV11-2 and TRBJ2-3; D is possibly TRBD1 (6 bases). Germline V CDR1 and CDR2: SGHAT, FQNNGV. This CDR3 region has 15 residues. V shed 5 bases and J shed 0 bases, with 12 bases lying between them.

The V call is TRBV6-2 or TRBV6-3, the J call TRBJ2-5; TRBD2 matches at 12 bases. Per germline, CDR1 MNHEY and CDR2 SVGEGT. Losses at the gene ends were 2 bases for V and 5 bases for J; bases not matched to a gene: 6. The CDR3 is made up of 16 amino acids. The CDR3 sequence: CASSYPSTSGSETQYF. The CDR3 coding sequence is TGTGCCAGCAGTTACCCATCGACTAGCGGGAGTGAGACCCAGTACTTC.

J is TRBJ2-1 and V is TRBV7-9; TRBD1 agrees at 9 bases. CDR3 length equals 17 residues. CDR1 and CDR2 (germline): SEHNR, FQNEAQ (reference sequence). V gave up 0 bases and J gave up 2 bases; unmatched junction bases: 5. CDR3 sequence (DNA): TGTGCCAGCAGCTTAGCTTTCGGACAGGGGCCCTACAATGAGCAGTTCTTC. This gives the protein CASSLAFGQGPYNEQFF.

V is TRBV29-1 and J is TRBJ1-1; no firm D call. The germline CDR1 and CDR2 sequences are SQVTM and ANQGSEA. This CDR3 comprises 14 residues. Trimming removed 7 bases at V and 1 base at J, with 16 bases between. CDR3 sequence (DNA): TGCAGCGCCCTACTATCTGGACCGAACACTGAAGCTTTCTTT. Its protein product is CSALLSGPNTEAFF.

This clonotype has a handful of counts. The genes are TRBV7-6 and TRBJ1-6; weak D call: TRBD1 (6 bases). The germline V gene has CDR1 SGHVS and CDR2 FNYEAQ. The CDR3 has 17 residues. Trimming removed 5 bases from V and 5 bases from J, with 19 bases in between. The CDR3 loop is CASSAWTERTNNSPLHF. CDR3 DNA: TGTGCCAGCAGCGCATGGACAGAAAGAACAAATAATTCACCCCTCCACTTT.

This clonotype was detected a few times. CDR3 region: CSVEDRGGGKETQYF. Here the CDR3 DNA reads TGCAGCGTTGAAGATCGAGGAGGGGGCAAGGAGACCCAGTACTTC. V is TRBV29-1 and J is TRBJ2-5, with a weak D call TRBD1 (7 bases). The CDR3 is 15 residues long. Per the germline V gene, CDR1 is SQVTM and CDR2 is ANQGSEA. V dropped 0 bases and J dropped 5 bases, with 16 bases sitting between them.

This chain uses TRBV6-2 or TRBV6-3 with TRBJ2-3; D is possibly TRBD1 or TRBD2 (5 bases each). Trimming cost V 4 bases and J 6 bases, with 14 bases left between them. Germline CDR1 and CDR2: MNHEY and SVGEGT. The CDR3 covers 14 residues. CDR3 in DNA: TGTGCCAGCAGTTCTTCTCGGGACGCCGATACGCAGTATTTT. Its protein product is CASSSSRDADTQYF.

This clonotype was seen repeatedly, ten times or more. The chain combines TRBV7-9 with TRBJ2-7; 9 nucleotides align to TRBD1. V lost 1 base and J lost 2; bases outside the gene matches: 9. CDR1 is SEHNR, CDR2 FQNEAQ, per germline (reference sequence). The CDR3 length is 17 residues. The CDR3 sequence is CASSLGAPDRGTYEQYF. The CDR3 DNA sequence: TGTGCCAGCAGCTTAGGCGCCCCGGACAGGGGAACCTACGAGCAGTACTTC.

J is TRBJ2-1 and V is TRBV10-2, with 7 bases identical to TRBD1. V was clipped by 1 base and J by 6 bases; unmatched bases: 15. This CDR3 contains 18 residues. Germline values: CDR1 WSHSY, CDR2 SAAADI. The CDR3 region is CASSEFGSQTGRVNEQFF. DNA of the CDR3: TGCGCCAGCAGTGAGTTTGGTTCACAGACAGGGCGTGTCAATGAGCAGTTCTTC.

The CDR3 DNA sequence: TGTGCCAGCAAATCACTAGCGGACTCTGGGGCCAACGTCCTGACTTTC. Translated, it gives CASKSLADSGANVLTF. The V call is TRBV7-2, the J call TRBJ2-6, with 8 bases identical to TRBD2. J lost 0 bases, V lost 7 bases, and 5 bases had no gene match. Per germline, CDR1 SGHTA and CDR2 FQGNSA. There are 16 residues in the CDR3.

The chain is built from TRBV11-2 and TRBJ2-3; unclear D gene. CDR1 and CDR2 from the germline V gene are SGHAT and FQNNGV. The CDR3 has 14 amino acids. With 0 bases removed from V and 8 bases from J, the gap between germline ends came to 12 bases. The CDR3, as DNA: TGTGCCAGCAGCTTAGACCCGGGCCTTAGTACGCAGTATTTT. Translation gives CASSLDPGLSTQYF.

CDR3: CASSDTKFTDTQYF. The DNA of the CDR3 is TGTGCCAGCAGTGATACAAAGTTCACAGATACGCAGTATTTT. J is TRBJ2-3 and V is TRBV5-4; D is undetermined. V shed 5 bases and J shed 2 bases, with 12 bases lying between them. This CDR3 comprises 14 residues. CDR1 and CDR2 (germline): SGHNT, YYREEE (reference sequence).

Notes on this clonotype: This may come from a read error, since a much larger clone is one base off. The CDR3: CASSYRGANEKLFF. The CDR3, as DNA: TGTGCCAGCAGCTACAGGGGGGCCAATGAAAAACTGTTTTTT. The genes are TRBV14 and TRBJ1-4, with 8 bases matching TRBD1. Trimming at V came to 5 bases and at J to 5 bases, leaving 4 bases not matched to a gene. This CDR3 comprises 14 residues. Germline lookup yields CDR1 SGHDN and CDR2 FVKESK.

This clonotype was picked up a small number of times. This CDR3 is CASSRAKSDYGYTF. In DNA, the CDR3 is TGTGCCAGCAGCCGGGCCAAAAGCGACTATGGCTACACCTTC. The rearrangement joins TRBV14 to TRBJ1-2; D uncertain. CDR3 size: 14 residues. Germline CDR1 is SGHDN and CDR2 is FVKESK. V lost 4 bases to trimming and J lost 3 bases, with 12 bases between them.

The chain links TRBV5-1 to TRBJ2-1; D uncertain. Germline assignment: CDR1 SGHRS and CDR2 YFSETQ. The ends were cut back, 4 bases at V and 7 bases at J, with 9 bases in the middle. The CDR3 has 12 residues. CDR3 sequence reads: CASSIYGNEQFF. CDR3 bases: TGCGCCAGCAGCATCTACGGTAATGAGCAGTTCTTC.

The CDR3 is CASSAGSSGIDTQYF. CDR3 in DNA: TGTGCCAGCAGCGCAGGGAGTAGCGGGATAGATACGCAGTATTTT. The rearrangement uses TRBV7-2 and TRBJ2-3; TRBD2 matches at 8 bases. Per the germline V gene, CDR1 is SGHTA and CDR2 is FQGNSA. Trimming cost V 5 bases and J 5 bases; bases outside gene matches: 9. The CDR3 has 15 residues.

This clonotype turned up a few times. The CDR3 nucleotides read TGTGCCAGCAGGGGCCCCTACGAGCAGTACTTC. It specifies CASRGPYEQYF. V is TRBV2 and J is TRBJ2-7; D gene unclear. This CDR3 contains 11 residues. Germline V gene data show CDR1 as SNHLY and CDR2 as FYNNEI. V dropped 6 bases and J dropped 2 bases, with 5 bases sitting between them.

The chain is built from TRBV12-3 or TRBV12-4 and TRBJ2-7; 13 nucleotides match TRBD2. The CDR3 runs to 17 residues. The trim removed 2 bases at V and 4 bases at J, leaving 8 bases unmatched. The CDR3 DNA reads TGTGCCAGCAGTTTAACCCGGACTAGCGGGAGTTCTTACGAGCAGTACTTC. Its protein product is CASSLTRTSGSSYEQYF.